This T cell receptor (beta chain) is from a study of cytomegalovirus exposure and HLA in healthy donors. Study details: A prior study identified over 100 million unique TCR beta sequences from about 179 million T cells.

The CDR3 totals 12 residues. Germline V gene lookup returns CDR1 SGHTS and CDR2 YDEGEE. Between the trimmed V and J ends, which lost 4 bases and 9 bases, there was a span of 11 bases. About this clone itself: The antigen is not known.

Primers: 60 Vbeta forward and 13 Jbeta reverse. Method: immunoSEQ multiplex PCR; TCRdb's copy keeps in-frame clones and lacks some. The sample has about 110,000 clones, roughly 82% seen once. The study's findings and limits: Per a later analysis, HLA-associated TCR beta chains showed more clonal expansion than other, equally common TCR beta chains. Reports indicate that TCR beta sequences accurately predicted the HLA-A and HLA-B alleles of most subjects.

The chain employs TRBV5-8 and TRBJ2-1, with a weak D call TRBD1 (5 bases). What was sequenced was PBMCs. This TCR came from a human donor in good health. The CDR3: CASSLGVGEQFF. CDR3 sequence (DNA): TGTGCCAGCAGCCTAGGGGTGGGTGAGCAGTTCTTC.